The sequence of this T cell receptor beta chain was determined in a study of blood T cell repertoires in COVID-19. About the study: The samples span acute and convalescent COVID-19 from the United States, Italy and Spain. Sample material is recorded as cDNA or gDNA derived from T cells, B-cell-depleted T cells, or PBMCs.

Under the authors' procedure: From reference gene primer amplification, estimates of nucleated cell counts were derived. Some clones are missing from TCRdb's copy, which holds only in-frame ones; the method was immunoSEQ multiplex PCR. D and trimming were read from the DNA, whereas the V and J calls and clone size are those reported in that table. The sample records about 150,000 clones, around 91% being singletons. V gave up 4 bases and J gave up 5 bases; unmatched junction bases: 7. The germline CDR1 and CDR2 sequences are KGHSH and LQKENI. CDR3 size: 15 residues. The chain carries TRBV18 and TRBJ2-7; 11 positions match TRBD2. This TCR was recovered from an older woman with active COVID-19. The specimen was peripheral blood. The CDR3 DNA sequence: TGTGCCAGCTCACTTACTAGCGGGGGCTACCACGAGCAGTACTTC. Translating gives CASSLTSGGYHEQYF. Based on the CDR3 plus reference TRBV18 and TRBJ2-7, the full variable domain is NAGVMQNPRHLVRRRGQEARLRCSPMKGHSHVYWYRQLPEEGLKFMVYLQKENIIDESGMPKERFSAEFPKEGPSILRIQQVVRGDSAAYFCASSLTSGGYHEQYFGPGTRLTVT.